This T cell receptor (beta chain) was profiled in a study of shared clonotypes between healthy human individuals. Naive CD8 cells comprised CD45RO-negative, CCR7-positively selected cells, excluding terminally differentiated effector memory CD45RA+ cells. As for this clone: Its antigen is unidentified.

Method: immunoSEQ multiplex PCR; TCRdb's copy keeps in-frame clones and lacks some. The sample contains around 2.1 million clones, approximately 94% of which appear only once. Broader study findings: Non-shared clonotypes displayed generation probabilities falling below those of clonotypes present in all four donors.

Germline CDR1 SQVTM, CDR2 ANQGSEA. The V and J ends lost 7 bases and 1 base respectively, with 17 bases between them. The CDR3 spans 15 residues. The sample comprised naive CD8+ T cells from PBMCs. This sequence originates from a man aged 18 to 29 in good health. Some clones in this sample may be carry-over from other donors' samples. V gene TRBV29-1 combines with J gene TRBJ1-5, with TRBD1 as a possible D gene (6 bases). CDR3 in DNA: TGCAGCGCTACTACAGGGTTTGGGAGCAATCAGCCCCAGCATTTT. It translates to CSATTGFGSNQPQHF.